The 21 T cell receptor beta chains below all came from one sample that was sequenced in a study of blood T cell repertoires in COVID-19. The repertoire was sequenced with immunoSEQ multiplex PCR; TCRdb's copy has only in-frame clones and lacks some. The data show hundreds of thousands of clones, roughly 89% seen once. Sequencing used peripheral blood. These receptors originate from a man aged 18 to 29 with COVID-19, enrolled during active disease.

The chain combines TRBV6-5 with TRBJ2-5; 8 positions match TRBD1. V lost 7 bases and J lost 2; bases outside the gene matches: 6. The CDR3 extends over 14 amino acids. The germline V gene has CDR1 MNHEY and CDR2 SVGAGI. CDR3 region: CASTPDRGQETQYF. Written as DNA, the CDR3 is TGTGCCAGCACCCCAGACAGGGGTCAAGAGACCCAGTACTTC.

The chain carries TRBV29-1 and TRBJ1-2; possibly TRBD1 for D (6 bases). CDR1 is SQVTM and CDR2 is ANQGSEA in the germline V gene. The CDR3 is 13 residues long. V lost 5 bases and J lost 8, with 18 bases in between. The CDR3, as DNA: TGCAGCGTTAGGGGATTCACAGGGCTGGGCTACACCTTC. As protein: CSVRGFTGLGYTF.

The chain links TRBV27 to TRBJ1-6; the D gene is possibly TRBD1 (6 bases). The CDR3 runs 15 residues. Germline-derived CDR1 and CDR2 are MNHEY and SMNVEV (reference sequence). Trimming cost V 2 bases and J 4 bases, with 9 bases left between them. The CDR3 DNA follows: TGTGCCAGCAGTTTACAGGGGATATATAATTCACCCCTCCACTTT. This sequence encodes CASSLQGIYNSPLHF.

This clone is a singleton in its sample. The chain recombines TRBV3-1 (or the pseudogene TRBV3-2) with TRBJ2-5; maybe TRBD2 (5 bases). Deletions cut 8 bases from V and 0 bases from J, with 19 bases between. Germline CDR1 reads LGHDT; CDR2 reads YNNKEL (reference sequence). The CDR3 loop spans 16 amino acids. CDR3 amino acids: CASAPIAGRYQETQYF. The CDR3 bases are TGTGCCAGCGCCCCCATTGCGGGCCGATACCAAGAGACCCAGTACTTC.

The chain links TRBV11-3 to TRBJ1-1; perhaps TRBD1 as D (6 bases). There are 12 residues in the CDR3. The V end lost 4 bases, the J end lost 11 bases, and 14 bases lay between the germline ends. CDR1 and CDR2 from the germline V gene are SGHNT and YENEEA. The CDR3 DNA reads TGTGCCAGCAGCTCCTATACAGGGTTGGCTTTCTTT. Translated, it gives CASSSYTGLAFF.

The chain combines TRBV7-9 with TRBJ2-7, with TRBD2 matching 12 bases. The CDR3 has 14 residues. The J segment lost 4 bases and the V segment lost 6 bases, leaving 4 bases of the junction unmatched. Germline V gene lookup returns CDR1 SEHNR and CDR2 FQNEAQ (reference sequence). This CDR3 reads CASSHGLAGYEQYF. The CDR3 nucleotides read TGTGCCAGCAGTCACGGACTAGCGGGATACGAGCAGTACTTC.

The chain carries TRBV5-4 and TRBJ1-1, with 8 bases that match TRBD1. CDR3 length: 15 amino acids. Per the germline V gene, CDR1 is SGHNT and CDR2 is YYREEE (reference sequence). V lost 0 bases and J lost 3; bases outside the gene matches: 4. CDR3 sequence (DNA): TGTGCCAGCAGCTTGGGTGGGGACAGGTACACTGAAGCTTTCTTT. Translation gives CASSLGGDRYTEAFF.

The gene calls are TRBV19 and TRBJ2-7, with 12 bases fitting TRBD2. Germline CDR1 is LNHDA and CDR2 is SQIVND (reference sequence). CDR3 size: 16 residues. The trim removed 2 bases at V and 4 bases at J, leaving 6 bases unmatched. This CDR3 reads CASSISASGRGYEQYF. The CDR3 bases are TGTGCCAGTAGTATATCGGCTAGCGGGAGGGGATACGAGCAGTACTTC.

The chain employs TRBV10-3 and TRBJ1-4, with no clear D. V lost 5 bases to trimming and J lost 4 bases, with 14 bases between them. This CDR3 is built from 15 residues. The V gene's germline CDR1 is ENHRY and CDR2 SYGVKD. The CDR3 DNA reads as TGTGCCATCAGTTTAGAACCGGGAGATAATGAAAAACTGTTTTTT. Protein sequence: CAISLEPGDNEKLFF.

J is TRBJ1-2 and V is TRBV24-1, with D maybe TRBD1 (6 bases). The germline V gene has CDR1 KGHDR and CDR2 SFDVKD. Trimming took 6 bases from V and 3 from J, leaving 13 bases between them. CDR3 size: 14 residues. CDR3: CATSKTGFHYGYTF. The CDR3, as DNA: TGTGCCACCAGTAAGACAGGATTCCACTATGGCTACACCTTC.

The chain carries TRBV3-1 (or the pseudogene TRBV3-2) and TRBJ2-5; 8 bases are shared with TRBD1. The CDR3 totals 13 residues. V dropped 3 bases and J dropped 7; count of bases not matched to a gene: 4. Germline V CDR1 and CDR2: LGHDT, YNNKEL (reference sequence). DNA for the CDR3: TGTGCCAGCAGCCACGCTACAGGGGGGACCCAGTACTTC. Its protein is CASSHATGGTQYF.

There are many counts of this clone. The genes are TRBV27 and TRBJ2-7; 13 bases are shared with TRBD2. Looked up from germline, CDR1 is MNHEY and CDR2 is SMNVEV (reference sequence). Unmatched junction bases numbered 5, after V lost 5 bases and J lost 4 bases. The CDR3 totals 15 residues. The CDR3 loop is CASSMTSGRSYEQYF. The CDR3 bases are TGTGCCAGCAGTATGACTAGCGGGAGGTCTTACGAGCAGTACTTC.

Written as DNA, the CDR3 is TGTGCCAGCAGCTTCTACGAGGCGAACACTGAAGCTTTCTTT. It yields the protein CASSFYEANTEAFF. The chain is built from TRBV7-9 and TRBJ1-1; D unclear. Trimming took off 3 bases at V and 1 base at J, with 9 bases between the two ends. This CDR3 has 14 residues. The germline gives CDR1 SEHNR, CDR2 FQNEAQ (reference sequence). The full variable domain, completed using reference TRBV7-9 and TRBJ1-1, is DTGVSQNPRHKITKRGQNVTFRCDPISEHNRLYWYRQTLGQGPEFLTYFQNEAQLEKSRLLSDRFSAERPKGSFSTLEIQRTEQGDSAMYLCASSFYEANTEAFFGQGTRLTVV.

V is TRBV11-3 and J is TRBJ2-3; D might be TRBD2 (5 bases). The CDR3 spans 16 residues. The germline V gene encodes CDR1 SGHNT and CDR2 YENEEA. Trimming left V 6 bases short and J 3 bases short, with 19 bases between. The CDR3: CASSSGPYTSTDTQYF. CDR3 bases: TGTGCCAGCAGTTCCGGGCCCTACACTAGTACAGATACGCAGTATTTT.

V and J are TRBV12-3 or TRBV12-4 and TRBJ2-1; tentative D call: TRBD2 (5 bases). The CDR3 sequence is 13 residues long. The V end lost 8 bases, the J end lost 0 bases, and 8 bases lay between the germline ends. In DNA form, the CDR3 reads TGTGCCAGCTCGAGGGACTCCTACAATGAGCAGTTCTTC. It is translated as CASSRDSYNEQFF.

The sample holds one count of this clone. J is TRBJ2-3 and V is TRBV6-5; 7 bases are a match to TRBD2. J was trimmed by 2 bases and V by 7 bases; bases with no gene match: 6. There are 14 residues in the CDR3. The germline CDR1 and CDR2 sequences are MNHEY and SVGAGI. The CDR3 nucleotides read TGTGCCAGCATCCGGGGAGGGGACACAGATACGCAGTATTTT. Its translation: CASIRGGDTDTQYF.

A single count supports this clone. This sequence joins TRBV7-6 and TRBJ1-2; D unclear. In germline, CDR1 is SGHVS, CDR2 FNYEAQ. This CDR3 spans 11 amino acids. V lost 10 bases to trimming and J lost 2 bases, with 8 bases between them. The CDR3 loop reads CAITWNYGYTF. The CDR3 DNA reads TGTGCCATCACTTGGAACTATGGCTACACCTTC.

The chain combines TRBV5-8 with TRBJ2-5, with 10 bases aligning to TRBD2. CDR3 length: 16 amino acids. Germline V gene sequence: CDR1 SGHTS, CDR2 YDEGEE. Trimming removed 0 bases from V and 3 bases from J; junction bases left unmatched: 5. The CDR3 sequence: CASSLGSLAGEETQYF. The CDR3 coding sequence is TGTGCCAGCAGCTTGGGATCGCTAGCGGGGGAAGAGACCCAGTACTTC.

The V and J genes are TRBV6-1 and TRBJ2-3; 8 bases are a match to TRBD2. This CDR3 has 15 residues. V lost 0 bases to trimming and J lost 7 bases; unmatched junction nucleotides: 6. Germline V gene lookup returns CDR1 MNHNS and CDR2 SASEGT. This CDR3 reads CASSEARGVKHTQYF. The CDR3 coding sequence is TGTGCCAGCAGTGAAGCGCGGGGGGTCAAGCATACGCAGTATTTT.

This clone appeared once. V usage is TRBV25-1 and J usage is TRBJ2-6; D call uncertain. The CDR3 has 15 residues. The germline V gene encodes CDR1 MGHDK and CDR2 SYGVNS. Trimming took 3 bases from V and 1 from J, leaving 7 bases between them. For the CDR3, the DNA is TGTGCCAGCAGTGACTCGACATCTGGGGCCAACGTCCTGACTTTC. The encoded protein is CASSDSTSGANVLTF.

The chain has TRBV28 and TRBJ1-1; the D gene is possibly TRBD1 (5 bases). The germline V gene has CDR1 MDHEN and CDR2 SYDVKM. The V gene lost 7 bases and the J gene lost 4 bases, with 10 bases spanning the gap. This CDR3 is 12 amino acids long. The CDR3 region is CASTGGFTEAFF. The CDR3 DNA follows: TGTGCCAGCACGGGGGGGTTCACTGAAGCTTTCTTT.